Detailed here is one T cell receptor beta chain. The sample comes from a study of T-cell reconstitution after alpha-beta-depleted transplantation in children. The CDR3 runs 13 residues. V gave up 3 bases and J gave up 2 bases, with 5 bases separating them. Unique molecular identifiers were built into the TCRbeta library. Each CDR3 protein gets one entry after TCRdb re-called the PCR reads with MiXCR. The sample lists almost 500,000 distinct CDR3 sequences, approximately 12% occurring once. The receptor was derived from a human donor who donated a stem cell graft to a child with combined immunodeficiency. This specimen was PBMCs from the stem cell graft donor, taken from the stem cell graft. V and J are TRBV12-3 or TRBV12-4 and TRBJ1-5; no firm D call. The CDR3 coding sequence is TGTGCCAGCAGTTTGTGGCGCAATCAGCCCCAGCATTTT. It encodes CASSLWRNQPQHF.